The 28 T cell receptor beta chains listed next were all sequenced from one sample in a study of shared clonotypes between healthy human individuals. The method was immunoSEQ multiplex PCR; TCRdb's version includes in-frame clones alone and lacks a portion of them. The top ten hold 30% to 40% of the sample, which has roughly 720,000 clones, 90% seen once. Sequenced: memory CD8+ T cells from PBMCs. Subset denoted: CD45RO+ cells pooled with CCR7-negative TemRA cells. Every receptor here comes from a man aged 18 to 29 in good health. Some clones in this sample may be carry-over from other donors' samples.

The J gene is TRBJ2-7, the V gene TRBV5-1; maybe TRBD1 (5 bases). Trimming removed 4 bases at V and 5 bases at J, with 13 bases between. The germline gives CDR1 SGHRS, CDR2 YFSETQ. The CDR3 consists of 13 residues. This CDR3 reads CASSLRQLNEQYF. Here the CDR3 DNA reads TGCGCCAGCAGCCTCCGACAGTTGAACGAGCAGTACTTC.

The CDR3 loop reads CASSATGGVSYEQYF. CDR3 DNA: TGTGCCAGCAGCGCGACAGGAGGGGTATCCTACGAGCAGTACTTC. The rearrangement uses TRBV6-1 and TRBJ2-7; TRBD1 or TRBD2 may be the D gene (6 bases each). The CDR3 length is 15 residues. With 6 bases removed from V and 1 base from J, the gap between germline ends came to 16 bases. Germline V CDR1 and CDR2: MNHNS, SASEGT.

The chain employs TRBV15 and TRBJ1-2, with D unresolved. The V gene's germline CDR1 is LNHNV and CDR2 YYDKDF (reference sequence). The CDR3 runs 15 residues. Between the trimmed V and J ends, which lost 5 bases and 4 bases, there was a span of 17 bases. CDR3 residues: CATSVLPGQVYGYTF. The CDR3 region has the DNA TGTGCCACCAGCGTACTTCCGGGTCAGGTCTATGGCTACACCTTC.

The J gene is TRBJ2-7, the V gene TRBV7-9; the D is unclear. CDR1 is SEHNR, CDR2 FQNEAQ, per germline (reference sequence). V was trimmed by 5 bases and J by 4 bases, leaving 21 bases between them. The CDR3 loop spans 16 amino acids. The CDR3: CASSPWPTGVRYEQYF. In DNA, the CDR3 is TGTGCCAGCAGCCCCTGGCCCACTGGAGTTCGGTACGAGCAGTACTTC. The full variable domain, rest sourced from reference TRBV7-9 and TRBJ2-7, is DTGVSQNPRHKITKRGQNVTFRCDPISEHNRLYWYRQTLGQGPEFLTYFQNEAQLEKSRLLSDRFSAERPKGSFSTLEIQRTEQGDSAMYLCASSPWPTGVRYEQYFGPGTRLTVT.

The rearrangement links TRBV2 to TRBJ2-1, with D unresolved. This CDR3 spans 15 amino acids. V lost 0 bases to trimming and J lost 2 bases, with 8 bases between them. In germline, CDR1 is SNHLY, CDR2 FYNNEI. CDR3 DNA sequence: TGTGCCAGCAGTGAAGCGGTCGGTCCCTACAATGAGCAGTTCTTC. Residues: CASSEAVGPYNEQFF. Variable domain in full (rest from reference TRBV2 and TRBJ2-1): EPEVTQTPSHQVTQMGQEVILRCVPISNHLYFYWYRQILGQKVEFLVSFYNNEISEKSEIFDDQFSVERPDGSNFTLKIRSTKLEDSAMYFCASSEAVGPYNEQFFGPGTRLTVL.

The V call is TRBV27, the J call TRBJ2-3, with D perhaps TRBD1 or TRBD2 (5 bases each). Trimming removed 7 bases from V and 2 bases from J, with 13 bases in between. CDR1 and CDR2 from the germline V gene are MNHEY and SMNVEV (reference sequence). The CDR3 is 14 amino acids. For the CDR3, the DNA is TGTGCCAGCATGTTTAACGGGGCCACAGATACGCAGTATTTT. It yields the protein CASMFNGATDTQYF.

This chain uses TRBV5-6 with TRBJ2-7; TRBD1 is a possible D gene (6 bases). V was pared by 3 bases and J by 0 bases, with 13 bases between. The length of the CDR3 is 15 residues. In germline, CDR1 is SGHDT, CDR2 YYEEEE. This chain's CDR3 is CASSSDGTNSYEQYF. CDR3 bases: TGTGCCAGCAGCTCGGACGGGACAAACTCCTACGAGCAGTACTTC.

V gene TRBV7-9 combines with J gene TRBJ2-1; TRBD2 matches at 8 bases. J lost 5 bases, V lost 6 bases, and 3 bases had no gene match. Per germline, CDR1 SEHNR and CDR2 FQNEAQ (reference sequence). CDR3 length: 13 amino acids. In DNA form, the CDR3 reads TGTGCCAGCAGACTGCGGGAGGACAATGAGCAGTTCTTC. This encodes CASRLREDNEQFF.

Concerning this clone: A much larger clone differs by one base, so this may be a read error. This sample includes further DNA sequences coding for the same CDR3. The chain couples TRBV19 to TRBJ1-5, with D unresolved. Germline lookup yields CDR1 LNHDA and CDR2 SQIVND (reference sequence). This CDR3 comprises 12 residues. Trimming shortened V by 4 bases and J by 2 bases, and 3 bases separated the two germline ends. The CDR3: CASSTGNQPQHF. CDR3 DNA: TGTGCCAGTAGTACAGGCAATCAGCCCCAGCATTTT.

In this sample, this clone turned up a few times. This rearrangement joins TRBV2 to TRBJ2-2, with 9 bases aligning to TRBD2. This CDR3 comprises 14 residues. From germline, CDR1 is SNHLY and CDR2 FYNNEI. V gave up 10 bases and J gave up 4 bases; unmatched junction bases: 7. The CDR3 region has the DNA TGTGCCACCAGGACTAGCGTCCGCACCGGGGAGCTGTTTTTT. Translating gives CATRTSVRTGELFF.

V is TRBV5-6 and J is TRBJ2-3; unclear D gene. V shed 2 bases and J shed 9 bases, with 16 bases lying between them. This CDR3 is 14 amino acids long. CDR1 SGHDT and CDR2 YYEEEE come from the germline V gene. The CDR3 sequence is CASSLGGSERTQYF. The CDR3 nucleotides read TGTGCCAGCAGCTTAGGCGGAAGCGAGAGAACGCAGTATTTT.

This clone was detected once. V gene TRBV7-2 combines with J gene TRBJ2-5; the D gene is possibly TRBD2 (5 bases). Germline loops: CDR1 SGHTA, CDR2 FQGNSA. This CDR3 spans 15 amino acids. V lost 7 bases to trimming and J lost 5 bases, with 20 bases between them. The CDR3 coding sequence is TGTGCCAGCACCCATAAGCGGCTCGTGAGGGAGACCCAGTACTTC. This codes for CASTHKRLVRETQYF.

The table lists this clone with a count of one. The rearrangement links TRBV5-1 to TRBJ2-5; D is possibly TRBD1 or TRBD2 (5 bases each). The length of the CDR3 is 15 residues. Trimming removed 4 bases at V and 4 bases at J, with 17 bases between. Germline CDR1 is SGHRS and CDR2 is YFSETQ. CDR3 sequence (DNA): TGCGCCAGCAGCCGTACCAGGGAGTTGGGAGAGACCCAGTACTTC. Encoded protein: CASSRTRELGETQYF.

In nucleotides, the CDR3 is TGTGCCAGTAGTATTGTGGCAACAGATACGCAGTATTTT. It codes for CASSIVATDTQYF. The chain employs TRBV19 and TRBJ2-3; no firm D call. This CDR3 is 13 amino acids long. Trimming took off 3 bases at V and 3 bases at J, with 7 bases between the two ends. Germline loops: CDR1 LNHDA, CDR2 SQIVND (reference sequence).

The chain recombines TRBV14 with TRBJ1-4; unclear D gene. V dropped 2 bases and J dropped 10 bases, with 20 bases sitting between them. CDR1 is SGHDN and CDR2 is FVKESK in the germline V gene. The CDR3 runs 16 residues. The CDR3 bases are TGTGCCAGCAGCCAAAGTAGGCATCTGTCTGCTGGAAAACTGTTTTTT. This gives the protein CASSQSRHLSAGKLFF.

This sequence joins TRBV11-2 and TRBJ1-3; 11 bases align to TRBD1. CDR1 and CDR2 from the germline V gene are SGHAT and FQNNGV. J gave up 4 bases and V 5 bases, and 10 bases lay outside the gene matches. The CDR3 loop spans 17 amino acids. CDR3 residues: CASSVGTGGNRGNTIYF. The CDR3 DNA reads as TGTGCCAGCAGCGTCGGGACAGGGGGGAATAGGGGAAACACCATATATTTT. The full variable domain, in which reference TRBV11-2 and TRBJ1-3 provide the parts outside the CDR3, is EAGVAQSPRYKIIEKRQSVAFWCNPISGHATLYWYQQILGQGPKLLIQFQNNGVVDDSQLPKDRFSAERLKGVDSTLKIQPAKLEDSAVYLCASSVGTGGNRGNTIYFGEGSWLTVV.

This chain links TRBV27 with TRBJ2-1, with D unresolved. This CDR3 has 12 amino acids. Trimming cost V 4 bases and J 7 bases, with 8 bases left between them. The germline gives CDR1 MNHEY, CDR2 SMNVEV (reference sequence). DNA for the CDR3: TGTGCCAGCAGTTCCCGCAATAATGAGCAGTTCTTC. Protein: CASSSRNNEQFF.

The rearrangement uses TRBV4-2 and TRBJ2-7, with D tentatively TRBD2 (5 bases). The germline V and J ends were trimmed by 0 bases and 0 bases, with 21 bases remaining between them. Germline CDR1 is LGHNA and CDR2 is YNFKEQ. The CDR3 is made up of 19 amino acids. The CDR3 spells CASSQEISDETGSSYEQYF. CDR3 sequence (DNA): TGTGCCAGCAGCCAAGAAATTTCTGACGAGACGGGGAGCTCCTACGAGCAGTACTTC.

This chain uses TRBV21-1 with TRBJ2-7; the D call TRBD2 from the table was never checked on the DNA. TRBV21-1 is a pseudogene segment. CDR3 length: 18 amino acids. The CDR3: CASSKGVLAGGPSYEQYF. CDR3 DNA sequence: TGTGCCAGCAGCAAAGGGGTACTAGCGGGAGGGCCCTCCTACGAGCAGTACTTC.

This chain joins TRBV6-5 and TRBJ1-2; no firm D call. V lost 0 bases and J 4 bases, leaving 12 bases between the germline ends. This CDR3 region has 15 residues. In germline, CDR1 is MNHEY, CDR2 SVGAGI. CDR3 amino acids: CASSYSTPESYGYTF. In DNA, the CDR3 is TGTGCCAGCAGTTACTCGACCCCTGAGAGCTATGGCTACACCTTC.

The CDR3 protein is CAQEGRERSYEQYF. The CDR3 DNA reads TGTGCCCAGGAGGGGCGGGAGAGGTCCTACGAGCAGTACTTC. This chain uses TRBV2 with TRBJ2-7, with TRBD2 identical over 7 bases. After removal of 11 bases from V and 1 base from J, the junction contained 11 bases not matched to a gene. The V gene's germline CDR1 is SNHLY and CDR2 FYNNEI. The CDR3 is 14 amino acids.

The V and J genes are TRBV27 and TRBJ2-5; D unresolved. The CDR3 loop spans 13 amino acids. Trimming stripped 4 bases from V and 5 bases from J, with 11 bases between. Per the germline V gene, CDR1 is MNHEY and CDR2 is SMNVEV (reference sequence). The CDR3, as DNA: TGTGCCAGCAGTTGGCTTTTGGAGGAGACCCAGTACTTC. Its protein is CASSWLLEETQYF.

Points on this clone: Additional DNA sequences in this sample encode the identical CDR3. The CDR3, as DNA: TGTGCCAGCAGCTTAGGAGGCGGGGGAGAGACCCAGTACTTC. This translates into CASSLGGGGETQYF. V usage is TRBV7-9 and J usage is TRBJ2-5; 7 bases are shared with TRBD2. The CDR3 runs 14 residues. Germline lookup yields CDR1 SEHNR and CDR2 FQNEAQ (reference sequence). V gave up 1 base and J gave up 4 bases; unmatched junction bases: 3. The variable domain in full, with the rest retrieved from reference TRBV7-9 and TRBJ2-5, is DTGVSQNPRHKITKRGQNVTFRCDPISEHNRLYWYRQTLGQGPEFLTYFQNEAQLEKSRLLSDRFSAERPKGSFSTLEIQRTEQGDSAMYLCASSLGGGGETQYFGPGTRLLVL.

This clone turned up a few times. The V gene is TRBV19, the J gene TRBJ1-5; no reliable D call. CDR3 length: 13 residues. Germline CDR1 is LNHDA and CDR2 is SQIVND (reference sequence). Trimming shortened V by 3 bases and J by 7 bases, and 10 bases separated the two germline ends. The CDR3 region is CASSIRASQPQHF. DNA of the CDR3: TGTGCCAGTAGTATCCGGGCCTCCCAGCCCCAGCATTTT.

The rearrangement links TRBV7-6 to TRBJ2-5; no firm D call. The CDR3 sequence is 15 residues long. V lost 1 base and J lost 5, with 14 bases in between. Per germline, CDR1 SGHVS and CDR2 FNYEAQ. CDR3 nucleotides: TGTGCCAGCAGCTTAGGGGCCCTAACGGTGGAGACCCAGTACTTC. Translated, it gives CASSLGALTVETQYF.

V usage is TRBV6-5 and J usage is TRBJ2-7; 8 nucleotides agree with TRBD1. The CDR3 extends over 15 amino acids. J lost 4 bases, V lost 3 bases, and 8 bases had no gene match. CDR1 is MNHEY, CDR2 SVGAGI, per germline. In DNA, the CDR3 is TGTGCCAGCAGTTATCCTGCAGGGGGCTTGTACGAGCAGTACTTC. Protein sequence: CASSYPAGGLYEQYF.

The V gene is TRBV7-9, the J gene TRBJ2-3; a possible D gene is TRBD1 (6 bases). Trimming took off 3 bases at V and 0 bases at J, with 10 bases between the two ends. Per germline, CDR1 SEHNR and CDR2 FQNEAQ (reference sequence). The CDR3 extends over 15 amino acids. The CDR3 nucleotides read TGTGCCAGCAGCTTTGCAGGGGCTAGCACAGATACGCAGTATTTT. It encodes CASSFAGASTDTQYF. Full variable domain (rest looked up from reference TRBV7-9 and TRBJ2-3): DTGVSQNPRHKITKRGQNVTFRCDPISEHNRLYWYRQTLGQGPEFLTYFQNEAQLEKSRLLSDRFSAERPKGSFSTLEIQRTEQGDSAMYLCASSFAGASTDTQYFGPGTRLTVL.

V and J are TRBV28 and TRBJ2-7; TRBD2 is a possible D gene (6 bases). Germline CDR1 and CDR2: MDHEN and SYDVKM. The CDR3 consists of 14 residues. V was shortened by 6 bases and J by 3 bases, with 15 bases between the two germline ends. In DNA, the CDR3 is TGTGCCAGCAGGGGAACGGGACTCGGCTACGAGCAGTACTTC. Translated: CASRGTGLGYEQYF.